This T cell receptor beta chain emerged from a study of early T cells in non-severe SARS-CoV-2 infection. This clonotype was observed a handful of times. What it recognizes is unknown. Unique molecular identifiers were affixed to single, distinct cDNA molecules. Using its own MiXCR run on the 5' RACE reads, TCRdb lists one record per CDR3 protein. This table holds over 25,000 distinct CDR3 sequences, 5.5% to 8% found once. Study-level points and caveats: Using VDJdb, the matching emphasized anti-spike CD8 responses while missing private and CD4 specificities.

Sequencing was performed on whole blood. The TCR comes from an adult who was a healthcare worker with PCR-confirmed SARS-CoV-2 infection or an uninfected control (not recorded which).

CDR3 sequence reads: CASSEVGRESPLHF. In DNA, the CDR3 is TGTGCCAGCAGTGAAGTTGGCAGGGAGTCACCCCTCCACTTT. The rearrangement joins TRBV6-1 to TRBJ1-6, with TRBD1 as a possible D gene (5 bases). This CDR3 region has 14 residues. V gave up 1 base and J gave up 10 bases, with 11 bases separating them. The germline CDR1 and CDR2 sequences are MNHNS and SASEGT.